The 28 T cell receptor beta chains below come from one sample, sequenced in a study of shared clonotypes between healthy human individuals (TCRdb year 2020). Libraries were made using the immunoSEQ multiplex PCR assay. TCRdb limited this immuneACCESS table to in-frame rearrangements with V and J called. A share of clones is missing; checked studies link under half to unresolved V genes, and the rest is unexplained. Within this sample are roughly 1 million clones, with 65% to 80% of them counted one time only. 1.4% to 1.5% of the sample is taken by the ten largest. The sample was memory CD4+ T cells sorted from blood. The cell subset or site label of this sample denotes: CD45RA-negative fraction. The receptors originated from a man aged 18-30 years in good health.

This clone came up a few times. The chain carries TRBV30 and TRBJ1-6, with TRBD1 identical over 7 bases. Trimming removed 1 base from V and 10 bases from J; junction bases left unmatched: 19. CDR1 is GTSNPN, CDR2 SVGIG, per germline (reference sequence). This CDR3 comprises 18 residues. CDR3 DNA: TGTGCCTGGAGTGAGGGCAGTAGGGGGCGCCGTGGGAGGTCACCCCTCCACTTT. Its translation is CAWSEGSRGRRGRSPLHF.

This clone was counted a few times. The chain links TRBV20-1 to TRBJ1-1; D gene unclear. Trimming pared 6 bases from V and 4 bases from J, leaving 9 bases between. Per germline, CDR1 DFQATT and CDR2 SNEGSKA (reference sequence). CDR3 length equals 11 residues. CDR3 in amino acids: CSAWAGTEAFF. The CDR3 DNA sequence: TGCAGTGCATGGGCCGGCACTGAAGCTTTCTTT.

The chain is built from TRBV4-2 and TRBJ1-4; D remains ambiguous. The germline V and J ends were trimmed by 0 bases and 7 bases, with 15 bases remaining between them. Germline V lookup: CDR1 LGHNA, CDR2 YNFKEQ. This CDR3 contains 16 residues. The CDR3 spells CASSQDLAGGVEKLFF. CDR3 nucleotides: TGTGCCAGCAGCCAAGATCTCGCGGGTGGTGTTGAAAAACTGTTTTTT.

The V call is TRBV9, the J call TRBJ2-1; 8 positions agree with TRBD1. V was clipped by 3 bases and J by 1 base; unmatched bases: 3. The CDR3 totals 15 residues. The germline gives CDR1 SGDLS, CDR2 YYNGEE. CDR3 residues: CASSATGASYNEQFF. The CDR3 coding sequence is TGTGCCAGCAGCGCGACAGGGGCTTCCTACAATGAGCAGTTCTTC.

CDR3 sequence (DNA): TGCGCCAGCAGGGCGACAGGGGGGTACACAGATACGCAGTATTTT. Protein product: CASRATGGYTDTQYF. V is TRBV10-2 and J is TRBJ2-3; 9 bases are a match to TRBD1. Germline V gives CDR1 WSHSY, CDR2 SAAADI. Germline trimming cut 6 bases from V and 2 bases from J; bases unmatched to any gene: 6. The CDR3 is 15 residues long.

This chain uses TRBV10-3 with TRBJ1-2; no clear D gene. Trimming removed 3 bases at V and 2 bases at J, with 7 bases between. The CDR3 is 13 residues long. Germline V gene data show CDR1 as ENHRY and CDR2 as SYGVKD. The CDR3 region has the DNA TGTGCCATCAGTGACACAGAAAACTATGGCTACACCTTC. This gives the protein CAISDTENYGYTF.

The chain joins TRBV5-1 to TRBJ2-7; D is tentatively TRBD1 or TRBD2 (5 bases each). The CDR3 contains 15 residues. V lost 4 bases and J lost 2, with 16 bases in between. Germline V gene sequence: CDR1 SGHRS, CDR2 YFSETQ. CDR3 in DNA: TGCGCCAGCAGCAGAATCTCCGGGGCACCCTACGAGCAGTACTTC. It codes for CASSRISGAPYEQYF.

J is TRBJ2-5 and V is TRBV5-1, with 9 bases fitting TRBD1. This CDR3 region has 14 residues. V lost 3 bases, J lost 1 base, and 1 base stayed unmatched. Looked up from germline, CDR1 is SGHRS and CDR2 is YFSETQ. DNA of the CDR3: TGCGCCAGCAGCTGGGGACAGGGCCAAGAGACCCAGTACTTC. Protein sequence: CASSWGQGQETQYF.

In its sample, this clone was seen a few times. The chain combines TRBV6-5 with TRBJ2-7; D unresolved. The CDR3 is 15 residues long. Germline V CDR1 and CDR2: MNHEY, SVGAGI. The ends were cut back, 4 bases at V and 4 bases at J, with 17 bases in the middle. The CDR3 loop is CASSSLTLGRYEQYF. The CDR3 DNA reads TGTGCCAGCAGTTCCCTTACCTTAGGGCGGTACGAGCAGTACTTC.

This rearrangement joins TRBV5-1 to TRBJ2-1; the match to TRBD1 covers 9 bases. The ends lost 5 bases at V and 9 bases at J; junction bases unmatched: 12. Germline V CDR1 and CDR2: SGHRS, YFSETQ. The CDR3 consists of 15 residues. The CDR3 DNA reads as TGCGCCAGCAGTTCCCGGGACAGGGAAAAGAGTGAGCAGTTCTTC. The encoded protein is CASSSRDREKSEQFF.

The CDR3 nucleotides read TGTGCCTGGGACCCCCGGGACAGAAATTCACCCCTCCACTTT. Translation: CAWDPRDRNSPLHF. The chain couples TRBV30 to TRBJ1-6; 7 nucleotides align to TRBD1. Germline loops: CDR1 GTSNPN, CDR2 SVGIG (reference sequence). This CDR3 has 14 amino acids. Trimming at V came to 5 bases and at J to 7 bases, leaving 8 bases not matched to a gene.

This clone was detected only a few times. The rearrangement links TRBV30 to TRBJ1-1; TRBD1 might be the D (5 bases). The germline gives CDR1 GTSNPN, CDR2 SVGIG (reference sequence). V dropped 4 bases and J dropped 5 bases, with 14 bases sitting between them. This CDR3 is built from 13 residues. CDR3 protein: CAWNQGAGTEAFF. Written as DNA, the CDR3 is TGTGCCTGGAATCAGGGTGCCGGGACTGAAGCTTTCTTT.

On this clone itself: A junction boundary mismatches the germline segment, possibly from a read error. The chain combines TRBV7-7 with TRBJ1-4, with TRBD1 matching over 11 bases. Germline V lookup: CDR1 SSHAT, CDR2 FNYEAQ (reference sequence). The CDR3 covers 15 residues. The CDR3 region has the DNA TGTGCTAGCAGCAGCCGGACAGGGGGCGGTGAAAAACTGTTTTTT. Translating it yields CASSSRTGGGEKLFF.

Note on this clone: The sample carries other DNA sequences with the same CDR3. The rearrangement joins TRBV18 to TRBJ1-2; maybe TRBD1 (5 bases). The CDR3 covers 12 residues. From germline, CDR1 is KGHSH and CDR2 LQKENI. V lost 6 bases and J 4 bases, leaving 9 bases between the germline ends. In DNA form, the CDR3 reads TGTGCCAGCTCGCCGGACATCTATGGCTACACCTTC. Its translation is CASSPDIYGYTF. Supplemented by reference TRBV18 and TRBJ1-2, the full variable domain reads NAGVMQNPRHLVRRRGQEARLRCSPMKGHSHVYWYRQLPEEGLKFMVYLQKENIIDESGMPKERFSAEFPKEGPSILRIQQVVRGDSAAYFCASSPDIYGYTFGSGTRLTVV.

The genes are TRBV4-1 and TRBJ2-1; tentative D call: TRBD1 (6 bases). Trimming cost V 0 bases and J 1 base, with 13 bases left between them. Germline CDR1 MGHRA, CDR2 YSYEKL. The CDR3 has 17 residues. CDR3 loop: CASSQDVGGMSYNEQFF. In DNA, the CDR3 is TGCGCCAGCAGCCAAGATGTAGGGGGTATGTCCTACAATGAGCAGTTCTTC.

This rearrangement joins TRBV7-2 to TRBJ1-5, with TRBD1 as a possible D gene (5 bases). Trimming took 1 base from V and 1 from J, leaving 14 bases between them. The CDR3 sequence is 17 residues long. Germline loops: CDR1 SGHTA, CDR2 FQGNSA. The chain's CDR3 is CASSLGGVGRSNQPQHF. CDR3 in DNA: TGTGCCAGCAGCTTAGGGGGGGTGGGACGCAGCAATCAGCCCCAGCATTTT.

The chain has TRBV6-1 and TRBJ2-2; 12 bases align to TRBD2. This CDR3 has 20 residues. V trimming: 1 base; J trimming: 3 bases; junction bases outside the gene matches: 12. CDR1 MNHNS and CDR2 SASEGT come from the germline V gene. The CDR3 protein is CASSEEVLAGGKGDTGELFF. CDR3 nucleotide sequence: TGTGCCAGCAGTGAAGAGGTTCTAGCGGGGGGGAAAGGTGACACCGGGGAGCTGTTTTTT.

This clone has just a few counts. The chain recombines TRBV28 with TRBJ1-2; D is undetermined. The CDR3 extends over 13 amino acids. V lost 3 bases and J lost 2, with 7 bases in between. CDR1 MDHEN and CDR2 SYDVKM come from the germline V gene. The CDR3 nucleotides are TGTGCCAGCAGTTTCGTCGGGAACTATGGCTACACCTTC. It specifies CASSFVGNYGYTF.

This chain joins TRBV2 and TRBJ2-5; D gene unclear. With 6 bases removed from V and 5 bases from J, the gap between germline ends came to 10 bases. In germline, CDR1 is SNHLY, CDR2 FYNNEI. The CDR3 is made up of 12 amino acids. DNA of the CDR3: TGTGCCAGCAGGGCCCAACGGGAGACCCAGTACTTC. Its protein product is CASRAQRETQYF.

The V and J genes are TRBV25-1 and TRBJ1-5; TRBD1 matches 7 bases. Germline CDR1 is MGHDK and CDR2 is SYGVNS. The CDR3 extends over 13 amino acids. J lost 3 bases, V lost 7 bases, and 3 bases had no gene match. CDR3 amino acids: CASIDRDNQPQHF. The CDR3 DNA reads TGTGCCAGCATCGACAGGGACAATCAGCCCCAGCATTTT.

The chain couples TRBV7-2 to TRBJ2-7; 8 nucleotides match TRBD1. V shed 6 bases, J shed 3 bases, and the junction held 1 base outside the gene matches. This CDR3 is 12 amino acids long. Germline V gene data show CDR1 as SGHTA and CDR2 as FQGNSA. In nucleotides, the CDR3 is TGTGCCAGCAGGGGGACAGGCTACGAGCAGTACTTC. Translating gives CASRGTGYEQYF. The variable domain in full, completed from reference TRBV7-2 and TRBJ2-7, reads GAGVSQSPSNKVTEKGKDVELRCDPISGHTALYWYRQSLGQGLEFLIYFQGNSAPDKSGLPSDRFSAERTGGSVSTLTIQRTQQEDSAVYLCASRGTGYEQYFGPGTRLTVT.

V is TRBV7-9 and J is TRBJ2-3; D gene ambiguous. Germline V lookup: CDR1 SEHNR, CDR2 FQNEAQ (reference sequence). This CDR3 spans 13 amino acids. The germline V and J ends were trimmed by 10 bases and 0 bases, with 11 bases remaining between them. This chain's CDR3 is CATPQASTDTQYF. The DNA for the CDR3 is TGTGCCACCCCTCAGGCTAGCACAGATACGCAGTATTTT.

Points on this clone: The sample contains more than one DNA sequence encoding this CDR3. This chain joins TRBV27 and TRBJ2-5, with 9 bases that match TRBD2. This CDR3 spans 15 amino acids. Trimming at V came to 3 bases and at J to 4 bases, leaving 6 bases not matched to a gene. Germline CDR1 MNHEY, CDR2 SMNVEV (reference sequence). The CDR3, as DNA: TGTGCCAGCAGTTTGGCGGGAGGGACGCGAGAGACCCAGTACTTC. Translating it yields CASSLAGGTRETQYF.

The chain has TRBV11-3 and TRBJ2-3, with TRBD2 identical over 10 bases. The CDR3 extends over 16 amino acids. CDR1 is SGHNT and CDR2 is YENEEA in the germline V gene. V shed 5 bases, J shed 2 bases, and the junction held 7 bases outside the gene matches. The CDR3 nucleotides read TGTGCCAGCAGCAAGGGGACTAGCGTCTCCACAGATACGCAGTATTTT. It translates to CASSKGTSVSTDTQYF.

The J gene is TRBJ2-7, the V gene TRBV6-4, with D tentatively TRBD2 (5 bases). The CDR3 is 14 residues long. Trimming shortened V by 5 bases and J by 0 bases, and 11 bases separated the two germline ends. Per the germline V gene, CDR1 is MRHNA and CDR2 is SNTAGT. In DNA form, the CDR3 reads TGTGCCAGCAGTTCGGGGATACTCTCCTACGAGCAGTACTTC. Translated, it gives CASSSGILSYEQYF.

CDR3 DNA: TGTGCCAGTAGTTCGGGACAGGGTAATGAAAAACTGTTTTTT. The encoded protein is CASSSGQGNEKLFF. The V and J genes are TRBV19 and TRBJ1-4; 9 positions agree with TRBD1. Germline V gene sequence: CDR1 LNHDA, CDR2 SQIVND (reference sequence). The CDR3 length is 14 residues. After removal of 5 bases from V and 4 bases from J, the junction contained 2 bases not matched to a gene.

The V gene is TRBV4-2, the J gene TRBJ1-5, with 7 bases fitting TRBD1. Germline loops: CDR1 LGHNA, CDR2 YNFKEQ. This CDR3 has 15 amino acids. With V trimmed by 5 bases and J by 4 bases, 8 bases remained unmatched. CDR3 in amino acids: CASSERQGRNQPQHF. In DNA, the CDR3 is TGTGCCAGCAGCGAGCGACAGGGTCGTAATCAGCCCCAGCATTTT.

J is TRBJ2-1 and V is TRBV2; 9 bases agree with TRBD2. CDR3 length: 15 amino acids. V was pared by 7 bases and J by 5 bases, with 9 bases of the junction left unmatched. The germline CDR1 and CDR2 sequences are SNHLY and FYNNEI. The CDR3 DNA reads as TGTGCCAGCACCCCACGGACTAGCGTTAACAATGAGCAGTTCTTC. It codes for CASTPRTSVNNEQFF.